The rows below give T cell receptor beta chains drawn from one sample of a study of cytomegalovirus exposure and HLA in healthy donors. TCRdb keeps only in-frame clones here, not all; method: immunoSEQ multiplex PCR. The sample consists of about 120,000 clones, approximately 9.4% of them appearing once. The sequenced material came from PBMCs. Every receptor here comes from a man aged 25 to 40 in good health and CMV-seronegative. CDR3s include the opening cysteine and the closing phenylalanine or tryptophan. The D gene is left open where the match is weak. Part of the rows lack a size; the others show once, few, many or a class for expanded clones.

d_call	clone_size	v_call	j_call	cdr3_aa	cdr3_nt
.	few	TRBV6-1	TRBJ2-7	CASSHGGAGYEQYF	TGTGCCAGCAGCCATGGAGGGGCGGGCTACGAGCAGTACTTC
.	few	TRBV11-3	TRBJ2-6	CASSRFSSGANVLTF	TGTGCCAGCAGCCGTTTCAGCTCTGGGGCCAACGTCCTGACTTTC
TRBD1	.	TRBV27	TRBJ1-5	CASSLWTGSNQPQHF	TGTGCCAGCAGCCTCTGGACAGGTAGCAATCAGCCCCAGCATTTT
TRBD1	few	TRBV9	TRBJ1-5	CASSGEGAANQPQHF	TGTGCCAGCAGCGGAGAGGGGGCTGCCAATCAGCCCCAGCATTTT
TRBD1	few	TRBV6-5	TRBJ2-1	CASSLGTAYNEQFF	TGTGCCAGCAGCCTCGGGACAGCCTACAATGAGCAGTTCTTC
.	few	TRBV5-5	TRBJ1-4	CASSWSAGGSEKLFF	TGTGCCAGCAGCTGGTCGGCGGGAGGCAGTGAAAAACTGTTTTTT
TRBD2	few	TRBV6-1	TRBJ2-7	CASSERLAGAGEQYF	TGTGCCAGCAGTGAACGGCTAGCGGGAGCAGGCGAGCAGTACTTC
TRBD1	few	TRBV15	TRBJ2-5	CATSREGGRGETQYF	TGTGCCACCAGCAGAGAAGGGGGCCGTGGAGAGACCCAGTACTTC
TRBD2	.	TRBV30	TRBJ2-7	CAWSPGGSSYEQYF	TGTGCCTGGAGCCCTGGCGGGAGCTCCTACGAGCAGTACTTC
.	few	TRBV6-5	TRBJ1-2	CASSYTSGKGYTF	TGTGCCAGCAGTTACACATCAGGGAAGGGCTACACCTTC
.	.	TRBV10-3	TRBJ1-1	CAISARGSTNTEAFF	TGTGCCATCAGTGCCAGGGGTTCAACGAACACTGAAGCTTTCTTT
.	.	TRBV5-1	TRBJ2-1	CASSLAGAGSYNEQFF	TGCGCCAGCAGCTTGGCAGGGGCCGGCTCCTACAATGAGCAGTTCTTC
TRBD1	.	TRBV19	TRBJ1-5	CASSSFRTGIFNQPQHF	TGTGCCAGTAGTAGCTTTCGGACAGGGATATTCAATCAGCCCCAGCATTTT
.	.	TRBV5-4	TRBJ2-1	CASSLRGSSYNEQFF	TGTGCCAGCAGCTTGAGGGGGAGCTCCTACAATGAGCAGTTCTTC
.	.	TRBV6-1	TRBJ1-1	CASSESGWGNTEAFF	TGTGCCAGCAGTGAATCGGGGTGGGGGAACACTGAAGCTTTCTTT
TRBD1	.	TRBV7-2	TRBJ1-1	CASTQPGGMNTEAFF	TGTGCCAGCACCCAGCCAGGGGGCATGAACACTGAAGCTTTCTTT
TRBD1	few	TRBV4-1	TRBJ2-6	CASSPTGAGANVLTF	TGCGCCAGCAGCCCGACAGGGGCTGGGGCCAACGTCCTGACTTTC
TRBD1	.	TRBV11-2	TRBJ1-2	CASSLKQGATYGYTF	TGTGCCAGCAGCTTAAAGCAGGGGGCGACCTATGGCTACACCTTC
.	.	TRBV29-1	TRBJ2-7	CSARQAYEQYF	TGCAGCGCACGACAGGCCTACGAGCAGTACTTC
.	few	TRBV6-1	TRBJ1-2	CASSEIEFWAPQYSNNYGYTF	TGTGCCAGCAGTGAAATAGAATTTTGGGCACCCCAATACTCAAATAACTATGGCTACACCTTC
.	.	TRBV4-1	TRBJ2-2	CASSQAISGELFF	TGCGCCAGCAGCCAAGCCATCAGCGGGGAGCTGTTTTTT
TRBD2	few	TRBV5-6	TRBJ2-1	CASSLSGSNEQFF	TGTGCCAGCAGCCTTAGCGGGAGCAATGAGCAGTTCTTC
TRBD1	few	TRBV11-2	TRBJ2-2	CASSPSGTVNTGELFF	TGTGCCAGCAGCCCGTCCGGGACAGTGAACACCGGGGAGCTGTTTTTT
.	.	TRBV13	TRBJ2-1	CASSLGGMVGVNEQFF	TGTGCCAGCAGCTTAGGCGGGATGGTCGGGGTAAATGAGCAGTTCTTC
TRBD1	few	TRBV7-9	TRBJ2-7	CASSPGPGTGIYEQYF	TGTGCCAGCAGCCCCGGGCCCGGGACAGGGATCTACGAGCAGTACTTC
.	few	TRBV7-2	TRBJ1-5	CASSPGSWGPQHF	TGTGCCAGCAGCCCGGGGTCCTGGGGACCCCAGCATTTT
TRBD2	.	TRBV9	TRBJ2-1	CASSPPGGAGVEQFF	TGTGCCAGCAGCCCCCCCGGTGGAGCGGGAGTTGAGCAGTTCTTC
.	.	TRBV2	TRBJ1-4	CASSEDRAGNEKLFF	TGTGCCAGCAGTGAAGATCGAGCGGGGAATGAAAAACTGTTTTTT
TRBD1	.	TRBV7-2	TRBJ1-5	CASRQTGANQPQHF	TGTGCCAGCAGACAAACAGGGGCCAATCAGCCCCAGCATTTT